One sample yielded the 26 T cell receptor beta chains listed below, sequenced in a study of identical twins. MiXCR was run by TCRdb on the 5' RACE reads, yielding one entry per CDR3 protein. The data contain hundreds of thousands of distinct CDR3 sequences, 21% of them singletons. The same data also went into a second study, on T cells expressing NK-cell markers.

Material: PBMCs. These receptors came from a woman aged 18-35 years in good health.

The chain couples TRBV20-1 to TRBJ1-2; 10 bases fit TRBD1. Losses at the gene ends were 5 bases for V and 4 bases for J; bases not matched to a gene: 7. Germline values: CDR1 DFQATT, CDR2 SNEGSKA (reference sequence). The CDR3 consists of 14 residues. The CDR3 reads CSALSGTGAYGYTF. The CDR3 coding sequence is TGCAGTGCTTTAAGCGGGACAGGGGCCTATGGCTACACCTTC.

This clonotype was detected many times. J is TRBJ2-3 and V is TRBV12-3 or TRBV12-4; D call uncertain. Trimming took off 3 bases at V and 4 bases at J, with 14 bases between the two ends. CDR3 length: 15 amino acids. CDR3 sequence: CASSFGSTGADTQYF. The CDR3 nucleotides are TGTGCCAGCAGTTTTGGGTCAACCGGAGCAGATACGCAGTATTTT.

V is TRBV24-1 and J is TRBJ2-2; no firm D call. Germline CDR1 reads KGHDR; CDR2 reads SFDVKD. Trimming pared 3 bases from V and 5 bases from J, leaving 12 bases between. The CDR3 is 15 amino acids. CDR3 region: CATSDTSAPTGELFF. The CDR3 DNA sequence: TGTGCCACCAGTGATACTTCAGCTCCGACCGGGGAGCTGTTTTTT.

This clonotype was seen more than once but under ten times. The chain employs TRBV5-1 and TRBJ2-3, with 7 nucleotides matching TRBD2. The CDR3 has 18 residues. Per the germline V gene, CDR1 is SGHRS and CDR2 is YFSETQ. The V segment lost 0 bases and the J segment 3 bases; nucleotides outside the gene matches: 13. As DNA, the CDR3 is TGCGCCAGCAGCTTGGAAACTAGCGTGAATCCCTTTACAGATACGCAGTATTTT. As protein: CASSLETSVNPFTDTQYF.

V usage is TRBV7-8 and J usage is TRBJ2-7; 10 nucleotides line up with TRBD1. The CDR3 length is 15 residues. CDR1 and CDR2 (germline): SGHVS, FQNEAQ. The ends lost 1 base at V and 5 bases at J; junction bases unmatched: 5. This CDR3 reads CASSLGRDRGHEQYF. In DNA form, the CDR3 reads TGTGCCAGCAGCTTAGGCCGGGACAGGGGCCACGAGCAGTACTTC.

This sequence joins TRBV25-1 and TRBJ2-4; D perhaps matches TRBD2 (6 bases). Per germline, CDR1 MGHDK and CDR2 SYGVNS. The CDR3 sequence is 14 residues long. The V end was cut by 1 base, the J end by 8 bases, with 12 bases between. This chain's CDR3 is CASSEFGGGHIQYF. CDR3 DNA: TGTGCCAGCAGTGAATTCGGGGGTGGTCACATTCAGTACTTC.

This clonotype was found many times. The gene calls are TRBV18 and TRBJ2-5; D might be TRBD1 (6 bases). Germline CDR1 is KGHSH and CDR2 is LQKENI. The CDR3 spans 14 residues. V was pared by 6 bases and J by 0 bases, with 11 bases between. CDR3 sequence (DNA): TGTGCCAGCTCCGACTGGACAGACCAAGAGACCCAGTACTTC. This codes for CASSDWTDQETQYF.

The rearrangement uses TRBV6-1 and TRBJ1-2, with 8 nucleotides matching TRBD1. The V segment lost 5 bases and the J segment 4 bases; nucleotides outside the gene matches: 6. Germline V CDR1 and CDR2: MNHNS, SASEGT. The CDR3 totals 14 residues. CDR3 DNA sequence: TGTGCCAGCAGTAAAGGACAGGGCGGCTATGGCTACACCTTC. Translation gives CASSKGQGGYGYTF.

This clonotype has a count of ten or more. The chain joins TRBV20-1 to TRBJ2-7; D might be TRBD2 (5 bases). In germline, CDR1 is DFQATT, CDR2 SNEGSKA (reference sequence). Trimming removed 3 bases from V and 7 bases from J, with 13 bases in between. The CDR3 runs to 12 residues. The CDR3 reads CSARPGSSEQYF. The CDR3 DNA is TGCAGTGCTAGGCCGGGGTCGAGTGAGCAGTACTTC.

This rearrangement joins TRBV20-1 to TRBJ1-6; no clear D gene. The CDR3 loop spans 13 amino acids. Trimming removed 2 bases at V and 6 bases at J, with 8 bases between. Germline assignment: CDR1 DFQATT and CDR2 SNEGSKA (reference sequence). The CDR3 loop is CSARRATNSPLHF. CDR3 bases: TGCAGTGCTAGAAGGGCTACTAATTCACCCCTCCACTTT.

This clonotype occurred many times. This chain uses TRBV18 with TRBJ1-5; D remains unclear. From germline, CDR1 is KGHSH and CDR2 LQKENI. The CDR3 runs 16 residues. V gave up 2 bases and J gave up 4 bases, with 15 bases separating them. This CDR3 is CASSPGVTVGNQPQHF. The CDR3 DNA is TGTGCCAGCTCACCAGGAGTTACAGTCGGGAATCAGCCCCAGCATTTT.

In this sample, this clonotype turned up many times. The rearrangement joins TRBV7-2 to TRBJ2-3; 9 nucleotides align to TRBD2. CDR3 size: 15 residues. The junction had 5 bases not matched to a gene; V was cut back by 0 bases and J by 7 bases. The germline V gene encodes CDR1 SGHTA and CDR2 FQGNSA. This CDR3 is CASSLASGGRHTQYF. CDR3 nucleotides: TGTGCCAGCAGCTTAGCTAGCGGGGGAAGACATACGCAGTATTTT.

The V call is TRBV9, the J call TRBJ2-1; 11 bases agree with TRBD2. The CDR3 spans 14 residues. V was pared by 2 bases and J by 7 bases, with 2 bases of the junction left unmatched. Per germline, CDR1 SGDLS and CDR2 YYNGEE. CDR3 nucleotide sequence: TGTGCCAGCAGCGTGACTAGCGGGATTAATGAGCAGTTCTTC. This translates into CASSVTSGINEQFF.

This clonotype was counted between two and nine times. The rearrangement joins TRBV20-1 to TRBJ1-6; tentatively, D is TRBD1 (5 bases). Germline CDR1 DFQATT, CDR2 SNEGSKA (reference sequence). The germline V and J ends were trimmed by 4 bases and 7 bases, with 11 bases remaining between them. The length of the CDR3 is 13 residues. The CDR3 loop reads CSAKETVNSPLHF. The CDR3 DNA is TGCAGTGCTAAGGAGACAGTCAATTCACCCCTCCACTTT.

This clonotype has only one observation. This sequence joins TRBV7-8 and TRBJ2-3; a weak D match, TRBD1 (6 bases). V shed 3 bases and J shed 6 bases, with 13 bases lying between them. The CDR3 spans 14 residues. Germline values: CDR1 SGHVS, CDR2 FQNEAQ. The CDR3 coding sequence is TGTGCCAGCAGCTTGGACCCAGGGGTGGATACGCAGTATTTT. As protein: CASSLDPGVDTQYF.

The genes are TRBV15 and TRBJ2-5, with 9 nucleotides matching TRBD1. Germline loops: CDR1 LNHNV, CDR2 YYDKDF (reference sequence). The junction had 19 bases not matched to a gene; V was cut back by 6 bases and J by 5 bases. This CDR3 is 18 amino acids long. CDR3 in amino acids: CATRTDRDRVGVRETQYF. The CDR3 DNA is TGTGCCACCAGGACCGACCGGGACAGGGTTGGGGTGAGGGAGACCCAGTACTTC.

The rearrangement links TRBV27 to TRBJ2-7; 8 nucleotides align to TRBD1. CDR3 length equals 14 residues. Germline V lookup: CDR1 MNHEY, CDR2 SMNVEV (reference sequence). V dropped 6 bases and J dropped 0; count of bases not matched to a gene: 4. Here the CDR3 DNA reads TGTGCCAGCAGAAGACAGGGGATCTCCTACGAGCAGTACTTC. Encoded protein: CASRRQGISYEQYF.

The genes are TRBV11-2 and TRBJ2-7; 10 bases fit TRBD1. The germline V gene has CDR1 SGHAT and CDR2 FQNNGV. This CDR3 spans 14 amino acids. The V gene end was trimmed by 5 bases and the J gene end by 5 bases; junction bases not matched to a gene: 6. The CDR3 bases are TGTGCCAGCAGCACGGGACAGGGGAGAAACGAGCAGTACTTC. It encodes CASSTGQGRNEQYF.

This clonotype was detected only a few times. The chain recombines TRBV15 with TRBJ2-1, with D possibly TRBD1 on 6 matching bases. The CDR3 length is 13 residues. Germline V gene data show CDR1 as LNHNV and CDR2 as YYDKDF (reference sequence). V was trimmed by 5 bases and J by 10 bases, leaving 15 bases between them. DNA of the CDR3: TGTGCCACCAGCGGTAAACAGGGATTCGAGCAGTTCTTC. Translating it yields CATSGKQGFEQFF.

This clonotype occurred many times. This chain links TRBV12-3 or TRBV12-4 with TRBJ2-3; TRBD2 matches at 9 bases. CDR3 length: 15 amino acids. V lost 4 bases, J lost 3 bases, and 5 bases stayed unmatched. CDR3 bases: TGTGCCAGCAGTTCCGTTGCGGGGGGGACAGATACGCAGTATTTT. This encodes CASSSVAGGTDTQYF.

The chain recombines TRBV7-9 with TRBJ1-1, with 7 bases fitting TRBD1. V shed 5 bases, J shed 8 bases, and the junction held 5 bases outside the gene matches. The germline gives CDR1 SEHNR, CDR2 FQNEAQ (reference sequence). This CDR3 region has 12 residues. CDR3 bases: TGTGCCAGCAGCGCGACAGGGCCAGAAGCTTTCTTT. This encodes CASSATGPEAFF. Filled out from reference TRBV7-9 and TRBJ1-1, the complete variable domain reads DTGVSQNPRHKITKRGQNVTFRCDPISEHNRLYWYRQTLGQGPEFLTYFQNEAQLEKSRLLSDRFSAERPKGSFSTLEIQRTEQGDSAMYLCASSATGPEAFFGQGTRLTVV.

The CDR3 is CASSQDNLGNYGYTF. CDR3 in DNA: TGCGCCAGCAGCCAAGACAACTTGGGGAACTATGGCTACACCTTC. The chain carries TRBV4-3 and TRBJ1-2, with D uncertain. This CDR3 is 15 amino acids long. Germline values: CDR1 LGHNA, CDR2 YSLEER. V gave up 0 bases and J gave up 2 bases, with 10 bases separating them.

This clonotype has at least ten counts. The rearrangement links TRBV12-3 or TRBV12-4 to TRBJ2-1; D perhaps matches TRBD2 (5 bases). CDR3 length: 16 amino acids. V was pared by 3 bases and J by 0 bases, with 12 bases between. The CDR3 reads CASSFGRRSSYNEQFF. The CDR3 DNA reads as TGTGCCAGCAGTTTTGGCCGGAGGAGCTCCTACAATGAGCAGTTCTTC.

This sequence joins TRBV2 and TRBJ2-3; unclear D gene. The CDR3 covers 15 residues. Trimming took 4 bases from V and 1 from J, leaving 12 bases between them. Germline assignment: CDR1 SNHLY and CDR2 FYNNEI. CDR3 sequence: CASSVRAKGTDTQYF. The CDR3 nucleotides are TGTGCCAGCAGTGTAAGAGCGAAAGGCACAGATACGCAGTATTTT.

This sequence joins TRBV2 and TRBJ2-1, with a tentative D call TRBD2 (5 bases). Trimming cost V 0 bases and J 12 bases, with 18 bases left between them. CDR3 size: 15 residues. Germline V gene data show CDR1 as SNHLY and CDR2 as FYNNEI. CDR3 amino acids: CASSEARDFPRGQFF. The CDR3 DNA sequence: TGTGCCAGCAGTGAAGCGCGTGACTTTCCCCGGGGGCAGTTCTTC.

The rearrangement uses TRBV7-2 and TRBJ2-3; TRBD2 aligns across 8 bases. Per germline, CDR1 SGHTA and CDR2 FQGNSA. This CDR3 has 14 amino acids. V gave up 2 bases and J gave up 10 bases; unmatched junction bases: 8. The CDR3 DNA sequence: TGTGCCAGCAGCTTACTCGGGGGGGTTGAGTCGCAGTATTTT. Translating gives CASSLLGGVESQYF.